This entry lists 32 T cell receptor beta chains sequenced from one sample in a study of CD8+CD57+ T cells in acquired aplastic anemia. Genomic DNA acted as the template from which TCR beta VDJ combination and CDR3 sequence profiling were carried out. From the reads, TCRdb called clonotypes with MiXCR, one entry per CDR3 protein. Of fewer than 200,000 distinct CDR3 sequences detected, around half appear once; the ten largest clones hold 1.8%. Patients included in sequencing had previously demonstrated CD8+CD57+ cell expansion by flow cytometry. The sequencing input was sorted CD4+, CD8+, or CD8+CD57+ T cells (not recorded which) from PBMCs. The receptor source for this set is a human donor with aplastic anemia.

This clonotype was detected ten times or more. This sequence joins TRBV5-1 and TRBJ1-1; D remains ambiguous. V lost 3 bases to trimming and J lost 1 base, with 10 bases between them. CDR1 is SGHRS, CDR2 YFSETQ, per germline. This CDR3 contains 14 residues. The chain's CDR3 is CASSSSTANTEAFF. The CDR3 DNA is TGCGCCAGCAGCTCGAGCACGGCGAACACTGAAGCTTTCTTT. Based on the CDR3 plus reference TRBV5-1 and TRBJ1-1, the full variable domain is KAGVTQTPRYLIKTRGQQVTLSCSPISGHRSVSWYQQTPGQGLQFLFEYFSETQRNKGNFPGRFSGRQFSNSRSEMNVSTLELGDSALYLCASSSSTANTEAFFGQGTRLTVV.

This clonotype has at least ten counts. The chain is built from TRBV5-5 and TRBJ1-5; 7 bases fit TRBD1. CDR1 SGHKS and CDR2 YYEKEE come from the germline V gene (reference sequence). The ends lost 6 bases at V and 9 bases at J; junction bases unmatched: 9. CDR3 length: 13 residues. The CDR3 DNA reads TGTGCCAGCACCGGTACAGGGGACGGGCCCCAGCATTTT. Its translation is CASTGTGDGPQHF. Full variable domain (rest looked up from reference TRBV5-5 and TRBJ1-5): DAGVTQSPTHLIKTRGQQVTLRCSPISGHKSVSWYQQVLGQGPQFIFQYYEKEERGRGNFPDRFSARQFPNYSSELNVNALLLGDSALYLCASTGTGDGPQHFGDGTRLSIL.

The rearrangement uses TRBV24-1 and TRBJ2-2; TRBD2 aligns across 8 bases. CDR3 length: 16 residues. J lost 8 bases, V lost 6 bases, and 13 bases had no gene match. The germline V gene encodes CDR1 KGHDR and CDR2 SFDVKD. The CDR3 bases are TGTGCCACCAGTACCCTAACGGGAGGGCCTGAGGGGGAGCTGTTTTTT. As protein: CATSTLTGGPEGELFF.

The chain joins TRBV29-1 to TRBJ2-7, with unresolved D. There are 12 residues in the CDR3. Germline-derived CDR1 and CDR2 are SQVTM and ANQGSEA. Trimming took off 4 bases at V and 5 bases at J, with 12 bases between the two ends. DNA of the CDR3: TGCAGCGTTGCACACCTAACCCACGAGCAGTACTTC. It translates to CSVAHLTHEQYF.

V usage is TRBV24-1 and J usage is TRBJ1-4, with D tentatively TRBD1 (6 bases). The CDR3 contains 16 residues. Trimming pared 6 bases from V and 8 bases from J, leaving 21 bases between. The germline V gene encodes CDR1 KGHDR and CDR2 SFDVKD. The CDR3 DNA reads as TGTGCCACCAGTTCCTCCGTCCGGGACAATGGGGAAAAACTGTTTTTT. It translates to CATSSSVRDNGEKLFF.

The chain links TRBV12-3 or TRBV12-4 to TRBJ1-2; D is perhaps TRBD1 (5 bases). This CDR3 spans 13 amino acids. The V and J ends lost 6 bases and 8 bases respectively, with 16 bases between them. CDR3 sequence reads: CASRKTDESGYTF. The CDR3 nucleotides are TGTGCCAGCAGGAAGACAGACGAATCAGGCTACACCTTC.

This chain links TRBV7-9 with TRBJ1-2; 8 positions agree with TRBD1. V was clipped by 1 base and J by 3 bases; unmatched bases: 4. The V gene's germline CDR1 is SEHNR and CDR2 FQNEAQ (reference sequence). CDR3 size: 15 residues. The DNA for the CDR3 is TGTGCCAGCAGCTTAGGACAGGGGCGAGACTATGGCTACACCTTC. Its translation is CASSLGQGRDYGYTF.

This clonotype was counted at least ten times. The chain is built from TRBV7-2 and TRBJ1-4, with 7 bases fitting TRBD1. The CDR3 sequence is 13 residues long. Trimming removed 6 bases from V and 7 bases from J; junction bases left unmatched: 5. Germline CDR1 is SGHTA and CDR2 is FQGNSA. This chain's CDR3 is CASRGQKGEKLFF. CDR3 DNA sequence: TGTGCCAGCAGGGGACAGAAGGGTGAAAAACTGTTTTTT.

The chain employs TRBV2 and TRBJ2-3, with D possibly being TRBD1 (6 bases). In germline, CDR1 is SNHLY, CDR2 FYNNEI. CDR3 length: 15 residues. V was clipped by 3 bases and J by 0 bases, with 10 bases between them. CDR3 residues: CASSEFGQSTDTQYF. Written as DNA, the CDR3 is TGTGCCAGCAGTGAGTTCGGACAGAGCACAGATACGCAGTATTTT.

This clonotype was detected once. The V gene is TRBV24-1, the J gene TRBJ1-5; no definite D call. The V gene lost 7 bases and the J gene lost 6 bases, with 18 bases spanning the gap. This CDR3 spans 15 amino acids. Germline CDR1 and CDR2: KGHDR and SFDVKD. The chain's CDR3 is CATRNHRGGRQPQHF. CDR3 coding DNA: TGTGCCACCAGGAACCACAGAGGTGGCCGTCAGCCCCAGCATTTT.

This clonotype was seen at least ten times. V gene TRBV20-1 combines with J gene TRBJ2-1; D possibly uses TRBD1 or TRBD2 (5 bases each). V dropped 5 bases and J dropped 0 bases, with 17 bases sitting between them. The CDR3 runs to 16 residues. Germline V lookup: CDR1 DFQATT, CDR2 SNEGSKA (reference sequence). The CDR3 bases are TGCAGTGCTTCCCCACGAGGGGCAAGCTCCTACAATGAGCAGTTCTTC. Translation gives CSASPRGASSYNEQFF.

The chain couples TRBV10-3 to TRBJ1-2; maybe TRBD1 (5 bases). There are 13 residues in the CDR3. Trimming removed 4 bases from V and 2 bases from J, with 8 bases in between. In germline, CDR1 is ENHRY, CDR2 SYGVKD. The CDR3 DNA reads as TGTGCCATCAGTGGGACAAAGAACTATGGCTACACCTTC. Its translation is CAISGTKNYGYTF.

This clonotype came up once. The V call is TRBV7-2, the J call TRBJ2-7; D is perhaps TRBD1 (6 bases). The CDR3 extends over 13 amino acids. Germline loops: CDR1 SGHTA, CDR2 FQGNSA. V lost 5 bases and J 3 bases, leaving 11 bases between the germline ends. Here the CDR3 DNA reads TGTGCCAGCAGCCCGGACAGCCTCTACGAGCAGTACTTC. Its translation is CASSPDSLYEQYF.

This chain joins TRBV19 and TRBJ2-7; D uncertain. The V end lost 5 bases, the J end lost 3 bases, and 23 bases lay between the germline ends. The CDR3 contains 17 residues. Germline lookup yields CDR1 LNHDA and CDR2 SQIVND (reference sequence). CDR3 nucleotides: TGTGCCAGTAGTGTGACCGGGTCCACCCGAAGACACTACGAGCAGTACTTC. Amino acid sequence: CASSVTGSTRRHYEQYF. The full variable domain, its missing parts supplied by reference TRBV19 and TRBJ2-7, is DGGITQSPKYLFRKEGQNVTLSCEQNLNHDAMYWYRQDPGQGLRLIYYSQIVNDFQKGDIAEGYSVSREKKESFPLTVTSAQKNPTAFYLCASSVTGSTRRHYEQYFGPGTRLTVT.

CDR3 sequence reads: CASSQGSGHPEAQYF. DNA of the CDR3: TGCGCCAGCAGCCAAGGTAGCGGGCACCCTGAGGCCCAGTACTTC. The V call is TRBV4-1, the J call TRBJ2-5; 7 bases line up with TRBD2. Germline CDR1 and CDR2: MGHRA and YSYEKL. V lost 1 base and J lost 9; bases outside the gene matches: 11. This CDR3 is 15 amino acids long.

This clonotype showed up just a few times. Just one base apart from a much larger clone, this may be a read error. The conserved closing phenylalanine or tryptophan is absent in this CDR3, likely reflecting a read error. V gene TRBV12-3 or TRBV12-4 combines with J gene TRBJ2-2; 9 nucleotides align to TRBD2. With 8 bases clipped from V and 7 bases from J, the junction kept 8 bases outside the gene matches. This CDR3 contains 14 residues. The CDR3 loop is CASGPLAGLGELFL. The DNA for the CDR3 is TGTGCCAGCGGCCCACTAGCGGGTCTCGGGGAGCTGTTTCTT.

The chain employs TRBV4-3 and TRBJ2-7; D gene ambiguous. The CDR3 runs to 15 residues. Germline V lookup: CDR1 LGHNA, CDR2 YSLEER. With 0 bases removed from V and 3 bases from J, the gap between germline ends came to 12 bases. For the CDR3, the DNA is TGCGCCAGCAGCCAAGATGTCGGATCCTTCTACGAGCAGTACTTC. Its protein is CASSQDVGSFYEQYF.

This clonotype turned up a few times. This rearrangement joins TRBV12-3 or TRBV12-4 to TRBJ2-1, with TRBD2 as a possible D gene (6 bases). V lost 3 bases and J 4 bases, leaving 13 bases between the germline ends. CDR3 length: 15 amino acids. CDR3 coding DNA: TGTGCCAGCAGTTTTTACGGGGGACCTTACAATGAGCAGTTCTTC. This gives the protein CASSFYGGPYNEQFF.

This clonotype was recorded a few times. This chain joins TRBV10-2 and TRBJ2-5; 7 positions agree with TRBD2. The junction had 3 bases not matched to a gene; V was cut back by 6 bases and J by 5 bases. The CDR3 has 12 residues. In germline, CDR1 is WSHSY, CDR2 SAAADI. The CDR3 region has the DNA TGCGCCAGCAGAGGACTAGAGGAGACCCAGTACTTC. Its protein product is CASRGLEETQYF.

This CDR3 is CSARLGHAPWDGYTF. CDR3 DNA sequence: TGCAGTGCTAGACTGGGACACGCACCCTGGGATGGCTACACCTTC. The chain employs TRBV20-1 and TRBJ1-2, with D possibly TRBD1 on 6 matching bases. V lost 2 bases and J 6 bases, leaving 19 bases between the germline ends. CDR3 length equals 15 residues. CDR1 and CDR2 (germline): DFQATT, SNEGSKA (reference sequence).

The chain carries TRBV28 and TRBJ1-5; tentatively, D is TRBD1 (5 bases). CDR1 MDHEN and CDR2 SYDVKM come from the germline V gene. The CDR3 totals 15 residues. V gave up 6 bases and J gave up 0 bases, with 12 bases separating them. CDR3 loop: CASRGTDLSNQPQHF. CDR3 coding DNA: TGTGCCAGCAGGGGGACGGACCTTAGCAATCAGCCCCAGCATTTT.

The chain joins TRBV11-2 to TRBJ2-3; 9 positions match TRBD2. The V gene's germline CDR1 is SGHAT and CDR2 FQNNGV. V was clipped by 8 bases and J by 6 bases; unmatched bases: 6. The CDR3 covers 13 residues. CDR3 nucleotide sequence: TGTGCCAGCGACCGGACTAGCGTTGATACGCAGTATTTT. It translates to CASDRTSVDTQYF.

To note about this clonotype: A much more abundant neighbour one base away suggests this may be a read error. The CDR3 end shows no conserved phenylalanine or tryptophan, and so a read error is likely. CDR3 sequence reads: CASSLGGSSGNTIYS. The CDR3 DNA reads TGTGCCAGCAGCTTAGGTGGGAGCTCTGGAAACACCATATATTCT. This sequence joins TRBV7-6 and TRBJ1-3, with D unresolved. CDR1 is SGHVS and CDR2 is FNYEAQ in the germline V gene. Trimming shortened V by 1 base and J by 0 bases, and 7 bases separated the two germline ends. There are 15 residues in the CDR3.

Many counts were recorded for this clonotype. The gene calls are TRBV29-1 and TRBJ1-1; no reliable D call. The length of the CDR3 is 13 residues. Trimming cost V 0 bases and J 4 bases, with 9 bases left between them. Germline CDR1 SQVTM, CDR2 ANQGSEA. Here the CDR3 DNA reads TGCAGCGTTGAAGAAAACAGAGGCACTGAAGCTTTCTTT. Translating it yields CSVEENRGTEAFF.

This clonotype showed up many times. V and J are TRBV5-1 and TRBJ1-2; 7 bases agree with TRBD1. Trimming took 5 bases from V and 6 from J; bases not matched to a gene: 4. The germline gives CDR1 SGHRS, CDR2 YFSETQ. The CDR3 is 12 amino acids. CDR3 region: CASSSGQDGYTF. The CDR3 DNA reads TGCGCCAGCAGTTCTGGACAGGATGGCTACACCTTC.

The rearrangement links TRBV2 to TRBJ2-5; D may be TRBD1 (6 bases). This CDR3 is 14 amino acids long. V was pared by 5 bases and J by 3 bases, with 13 bases between. Germline CDR1 reads SNHLY; CDR2 reads FYNNEI. The DNA for the CDR3 is TGTGCCAGCAGTTATATGGGGGCGGAAGAGACCCAGTACTTC. Encoded protein: CASSYMGAEETQYF.

This clonotype was seen many times. This chain links TRBV5-8 with TRBJ2-7, with D perhaps being TRBD1 or TRBD2 (5 bases each). CDR1 and CDR2 from the germline V gene are SGHTS and YDEGEE. CDR3 length: 15 residues. Trimming removed 5 bases from V and 7 bases from J, with 22 bases in between. The CDR3 reads CASRPVGAASIEQYF. The CDR3 DNA is TGTGCCAGCAGGCCGGTCGGGGCTGCATCTATTGAGCAGTACTTC.

This clonotype has at least ten counts. The genes are TRBV3-1 and TRBJ1-1; the D is unclear. The V end was cut by 1 base, the J end by 1 base, with 7 bases between. Germline assignment: CDR1 LGHDT and CDR2 YNNKEL (reference sequence). The CDR3 length is 14 residues. The CDR3 nucleotides read TGTGCCAGCAGCCAAGGGACGGCGAACACTGAAGCTTTCTTT. It specifies CASSQGTANTEAFF.

The chain uses TRBV11-2 and TRBJ2-1; no reliable D call. V was shortened by 4 bases and J by 8 bases, with 15 bases between the two germline ends. The CDR3 has 14 amino acids. CDR1 SGHAT and CDR2 FQNNGV come from the germline V gene. DNA for the CDR3: TGTGCCAGCAGCTCGGGCCCGACCCGGGATGAGCAGTTCTTC. Translating gives CASSSGPTRDEQFF.

This clonotype was picked up a small number of times. V is TRBV27 and J is TRBJ1-2, with 8 bases identical to TRBD1. This CDR3 has 14 residues. Germline CDR1 is MNHEY and CDR2 is SMNVEV (reference sequence). The J segment lost 8 bases and the V segment lost 6 bases, leaving 11 bases of the junction unmatched. CDR3 sequence: CASSSKQGDEGYTF. The DNA for the CDR3 is TGTGCCAGCAGCTCGAAACAGGGGGATGAGGGCTACACCTTC.

On this clonotype: A read error is possible here, since a much larger clone lies one base away. This rearrangement joins TRBV11-2 to TRBJ1-6, with 7 positions matching TRBD1. Germline V CDR1 and CDR2: SGHAT, FQNNGV. CDR3 length: 16 residues. The J segment lost 4 bases and the V segment lost 11 bases, leaving 14 bases of the junction unmatched. CDR3 coding DNA: TGTGCCTGCGGAAACCAGGGGGATTGGTATAATTCACCCCTCCACTTT. The encoded protein is CACGNQGDWYNSPLHF.

This clonotype came up many times. This chain links TRBV7-2 with TRBJ1-2, with 11 bases fitting TRBD1. CDR1 and CDR2 (germline): SGHTA, FQGNSA. The CDR3 runs to 16 residues. V trimming: 2 bases; J trimming: 2 bases; junction bases outside the gene matches: 4. CDR3 protein: CASSLTGQGGNYGYTF. In DNA, the CDR3 is TGTGCCAGCAGCTTAACGGGACAGGGGGGAAACTATGGCTACACCTTC. Filled out from reference TRBV7-2 and TRBJ1-2, the complete variable domain reads GAGVSQSPSNKVTEKGKDVELRCDPISGHTALYWYRQSLGQGLEFLIYFQGNSAPDKSGLPSDRFSAERTGGSVSTLTIQRTQQEDSAVYLCASSLTGQGGNYGYTFGSGTRLTVV.